The 12 T cell receptor beta chains below all came from one sample that was sequenced in a study of response to subunit inactivated influenza vaccine. One entry per CDR3 protein results from TCRdb running MiXCR on the RT-PCR reads. The table includes under 550,000 distinct CDR3 sequences, around 8% detected once. Sequenced here: PBMCs from blood, sampled around 2 years after vaccination. All receptors derive from a man between 50 and 70 years old who received an inactivated influenza vaccine.

The J gene is TRBJ2-7, the V gene TRBV14, with D hard to call. Trimming pared 4 bases from V and 7 bases from J, leaving 17 bases between. The CDR3 is made up of 14 amino acids. CDR1 SGHDN and CDR2 FVKESK come from the germline V gene. The CDR3 DNA sequence: TGTGCCAGCAGCCGAAGTTCTGGGATCGAGGAGCAGTACTTC. Its translation: CASSRSSGIEEQYF.

The chain combines TRBV19 with TRBJ2-7; 14 bases are a match to TRBD2. This CDR3 contains 19 residues. Germline V CDR1 and CDR2: LNHDA, SQIVND (reference sequence). V lost 3 bases, J lost 0 bases, and 10 bases stayed unmatched. The CDR3 DNA reads as TGTGCCAGTAGTATCTTGGGACTAGCGGGAGAACCTAGCTCCTACGAGCAGTACTTC. Its protein product is CASSILGLAGEPSSYEQYF.

This clonotype was seen many times. Here the CDR3 reads CSVDKGGVNTEAFF. CDR3 bases: TGCAGCGTTGACAAGGGAGGGGTTAACACTGAAGCTTTCTTT. V usage is TRBV29-1 and J usage is TRBJ1-1, with TRBD1 as a possible D gene (5 bases). V lost 3 bases and J 2 bases, leaving 13 bases between the germline ends. Germline V gene lookup returns CDR1 SQVTM and CDR2 ANQGSEA. The CDR3 length is 14 residues.

This clonotype was seen ten or more times. The chain has TRBV20-1 and TRBJ1-2, with 7 bases aligning to TRBD1. CDR3 length equals 14 residues. From germline, CDR1 is DFQATT and CDR2 SNEGSKA (reference sequence). The V gene end was trimmed by 5 bases and the J gene end by 3 bases; junction bases not matched to a gene: 9. CDR3 DNA: TGCAGTGCTCAGACCCGGGACAGCTACTATGGCTACACCTTC. Translated: CSAQTRDSYYGYTF.

At least ten counts were recorded for this clonotype. The chain uses TRBV3-1 and TRBJ2-5, with D perhaps being TRBD1 or TRBD2 (5 bases each). Trimming took 3 bases from V and 2 from J, leaving 16 bases between them. The CDR3 consists of 16 residues. CDR1 and CDR2 from the germline V gene are LGHDT and YNNKEL (reference sequence). The CDR3 DNA follows: TGTGCCAGCAGCCATTCTCAACGAGGGGTACAAGAGACCCAGTACTTC. Translated, it gives CASSHSQRGVQETQYF.

This clonotype was seen at least ten times. CDR3: CASSPGGTGANVLTF. In DNA form, the CDR3 reads TGTGCCAGCAGCCCAGGGGGTACTGGGGCCAACGTCCTGACTTTC. J is TRBJ2-6 and V is TRBV12-3 or TRBV12-4, with 7 bases fitting TRBD1. Trimming cost V 6 bases and J 2 bases; bases outside gene matches: 4. This CDR3 region has 15 residues.

The sample holds many counts of this clonotype. The chain links TRBV5-5 to TRBJ2-2, with D perhaps matching TRBD2 (6 bases). The CDR3 sequence is 18 residues long. Trimming left V 2 bases short and J 4 bases short, with 21 bases between. Germline V CDR1 and CDR2: SGHKS, YYEKEE (reference sequence). In nucleotides, the CDR3 is TGTGCCAGCAGCTTAAGCCCCAGGCCTAGCGCGGGCACCGGGGAGCTGTTTTTT. Translating gives CASSLSPRPSAGTGELFF.

The table lists this clonotype with many counts. The genes are TRBV28 and TRBJ2-5, with TRBD2 matching over 14 bases. Losses at the gene ends were 1 base for V and 5 bases for J; bases not matched to a gene: 12. The CDR3 is made up of 19 amino acids. CDR1 and CDR2 (germline): MDHEN, SYDVKM. CDR3 in DNA: TGTGCCAGCAGTTTATCCCCGCTGACTAGCGGGGGGGCGTGGGAGACCCAGTACTTC. This translates into CASSLSPLTSGGAWETQYF. The full variable domain, with the rest looked up from reference TRBV28 and TRBJ2-5, is DVKVTQSSRYLVKRTGEKVFLECVQDMDHENMFWYRQDPGLGLRLIYFSYDVKMKEKGDIPEGYSVSREKKERFSLILESASTNQTSMYLCASSLSPLTSGGAWETQYFGPGTRLLVL.

This clonotype has a count of ten or more. The chain recombines TRBV20-1 with TRBJ2-1, with D unclear. Per germline, CDR1 DFQATT and CDR2 SNEGSKA (reference sequence). V was pared by 5 bases and J by 2 bases, with 4 bases between. The CDR3 contains 11 residues. The CDR3 is CSASAYNEQFF. As DNA, the CDR3 is TGCAGTGCTTCCGCCTACAATGAGCAGTTCTTC.

J is TRBJ1-5 and V is TRBV20-1; D uncertain. V was pared by 1 base and J by 4 bases, with 8 bases between. Germline V gene lookup returns CDR1 DFQATT and CDR2 SNEGSKA (reference sequence). The CDR3 runs 13 residues. The CDR3 DNA sequence: TGCAGTGCTAGAGGAGACGGGAATCAGCCCCAGCATTTT. As protein: CSARGDGNQPQHF.

The chain joins TRBV5-6 to TRBJ1-2, with TRBD1 identical over 10 bases. CDR3 length: 15 residues. CDR1 is SGHDT and CDR2 is YYEEEE in the germline V gene. Trimming at V came to 4 bases and at J to 3 bases, leaving 6 bases not matched to a gene. For the CDR3, the DNA is TGTGCCAGCAGCCCCGACAGGGGGCTGTACTATGGCTACACCTTC. It specifies CASSPDRGLYYGYTF. Full variable domain (remainder filled in from reference TRBV5-6 and TRBJ1-2): DAGVTQSPTHLIKTRGQQVTLRCSPKSGHDTVSWYQQALGQGPQFIFQYYEEEERQRGNFPDRFSGHQFPNYSSELNVNALLLGDSALYLCASSPDRGLYYGYTFGSGTRLTVV.

This chain joins TRBV12-3 or TRBV12-4 and TRBJ1-5; D is perhaps TRBD1 (5 bases). V lost 3 bases and J lost 3, with 9 bases in between. This CDR3 spans 14 amino acids. CDR3 nucleotide sequence: TGTGCCAGCAGTTTTGGGGGGATCAATCAGCCCCAGCATTTT. Protein sequence: CASSFGGINQPQHF.